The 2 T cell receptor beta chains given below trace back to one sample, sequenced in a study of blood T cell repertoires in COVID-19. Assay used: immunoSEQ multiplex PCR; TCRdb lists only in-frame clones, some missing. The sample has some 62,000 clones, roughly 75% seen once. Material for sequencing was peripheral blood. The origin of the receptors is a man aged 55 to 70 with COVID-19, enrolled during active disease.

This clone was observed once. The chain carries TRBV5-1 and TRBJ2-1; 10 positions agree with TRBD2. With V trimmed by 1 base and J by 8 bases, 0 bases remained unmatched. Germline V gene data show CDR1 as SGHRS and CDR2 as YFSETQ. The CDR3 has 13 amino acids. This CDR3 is CASSLTSGDEQFF. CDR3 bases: TGCGCCAGCAGCTTGACTAGCGGGGATGAGCAGTTCTTC. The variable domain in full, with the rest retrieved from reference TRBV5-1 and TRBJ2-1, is KAGVTQTPRYLIKTRGQQVTLSCSPISGHRSVSWYQQTPGQGLQFLFEYFSETQRNKGNFPGRFSGRQFSNSRSEMNVSTLELGDSALYLCASSLTSGDEQFFGPGTRLTVL.

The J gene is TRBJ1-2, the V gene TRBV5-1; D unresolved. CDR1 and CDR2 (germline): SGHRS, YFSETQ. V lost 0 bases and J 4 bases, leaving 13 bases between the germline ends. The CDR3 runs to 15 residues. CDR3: CASSLGGRGSYGYTF. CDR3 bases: TGCGCCAGCAGCTTGGGGGGAAGAGGGAGCTATGGCTACACCTTC.